Below are 22 T cell receptor beta chains sequenced from a single sample in a study of T cells expressing NK-cell markers. Each CDR3 protein gets one entry in TCRdb, which reprocessed the 5' RACE reads and gives no DNA. The repertoire table contains about 380,000 distinct CDR3 sequences. Sample: blood T cells: a sorted CD56 or NKG2C T cell subset, CD4+ or CD8+ T cells, or bulk PBMC T cells (not recorded which). These TCRs come from a man aged 18-70 years in good health.

The chain is built from TRBV18 and TRBJ2-4. CDR1 KGHSH and CDR2 LQKENI come from the germline V gene. The CDR3 contains 16 residues. CDR3 loop: CASSPIGVAGKNIQYF.

This chain uses TRBV12-3 or TRBV12-4 with TRBJ2-3; TCRdb names TRBD1, which stays unverified in the absence of DNA. The CDR3 is made up of 15 amino acids. The CDR3 spells CASRLPGTGKDTQYF.

The V call is TRBV5-1, the J call TRBJ1-5; checking the TCRdb D call of TRBD1 is not possible without DNA. Per germline, CDR1 SGHRS and CDR2 YFSETQ. There are 15 residues in the CDR3. The CDR3 sequence: CASSLGTGGNQPQHF.

V is TRBV11-2 and J is TRBJ2-7; TCRdb's D gene call, TRBD1, goes unchecked for lack of DNA. CDR1 is SGHAT, CDR2 FQNNGV, per germline. The length of the CDR3 is 15 residues. This CDR3 reads CASSFLGDGDYEQYF.

The genes are TRBV9 and TRBJ1-2. Per the germline V gene, CDR1 is SGDLS and CDR2 is YYNGEE. CDR3 length: 13 amino acids. CDR3 in amino acids: CASSVGSNYGYTF.

The chain links TRBV20-1 to TRBJ2-2. Germline V lookup: CDR1 DFQATT, CDR2 SNEGSKA (reference sequence). The CDR3 sequence is 14 residues long. This CDR3 reads CSARVRGHTGELFF.

V and J are TRBV20-1 and TRBJ1-2; lacking DNA, the TRBD1 call made by TCRdb goes unchecked. This CDR3 is 13 amino acids long. The germline CDR1 and CDR2 sequences are DFQATT and SNEGSKA (reference sequence). CDR3 protein: CSARDRRARGKTF.

The chain has TRBV5-4 and TRBJ2-3; TCRdb gives TRBD2 as the D gene, but with no DNA this cannot be confirmed. Germline V gene sequence: CDR1 SGHNT, CDR2 YYREEE (reference sequence). CDR3 length: 16 amino acids. The chain's CDR3 is CASSQSLAGVSDTQYF.

This chain uses TRBV6-1 with TRBJ2-3; absent DNA, TCRdb's TRBD2 call cannot be checked. CDR3 length: 15 residues. The germline CDR1 and CDR2 sequences are MNHNS and SASEGT. The CDR3 sequence is CASSDRGLYTDTQYF.

The chain uses TRBV11-2 and TRBJ1-1; there is no DNA to check the TCRdb D call of TRBD1. CDR3 length: 14 residues. Germline CDR1 SGHAT, CDR2 FQNNGV. CDR3 sequence reads: CASSSQGMRTEAFF. The full variable domain, rest sourced from reference TRBV11-2 and TRBJ1-1, is EAGVAQSPRYKIIEKRQSVAFWCNPISGHATLYWYQQILGQGPKLLIQFQNNGVVDDSQLPKDRFSAERLKGVDSTLKIQPAKLEDSAVYLCASSSQGMRTEAFFGQGTRLTVV.

The CDR3 reads CASNNRRLEHNEQFF. V gene TRBV6-2 or TRBV6-3 combines with J gene TRBJ2-1; the TCRdb call, TRBD2, lacks DNA for checking. The CDR3 runs to 15 residues. CDR1 MNHEY and CDR2 SVGEGT come from the germline V gene.

The V gene is TRBV2, the J gene TRBJ2-3; TCRdb proposes TRBD1, but this gene call is untestable without DNA. CDR3 length: 13 residues. The germline gives CDR1 SNHLY, CDR2 FYNNEI. The CDR3: CAQYRDIGDTQYF.

V is TRBV4-2 and J is TRBJ2-2; TCRdb reports TRBD1, a call that lacks DNA to check it against. CDR3 length: 16 amino acids. Germline V gene lookup returns CDR1 LGHNA and CDR2 YNFKEQ. CDR3 sequence reads: CASSRLGGLETGELFF.

The gene calls are TRBV2 and TRBJ1-2. CDR1 SNHLY and CDR2 FYNNEI come from the germline V gene. The CDR3 sequence is 11 residues long. The CDR3 loop reads CASSDKYGYTF.

The V and J genes are TRBV5-5 and TRBJ1-1; TCRdb calls TRBD1, which cannot be checked without DNA. The CDR3 has 13 amino acids. The germline V gene encodes CDR1 SGHKS and CDR2 YYEKEE (reference sequence). CDR3 loop: CASSPDSLGEAFF.

The CDR3 loop is CASRYGQGNRRNTEAFF. The chain links TRBV6-5 to TRBJ1-1; TCRdb calls TRBD1, which cannot be checked without DNA. Germline lookup yields CDR1 MNHEY and CDR2 SVGAGI. The CDR3 contains 17 residues.

The chain has TRBV6-1 and TRBJ1-5. The length of the CDR3 is 13 residues. CDR1 is MNHNS and CDR2 is SASEGT in the germline V gene. The CDR3 reads CASSAQANQPQHF.

The chain is built from TRBV2 and TRBJ1-5; the TCRdb call, TRBD1, lacks DNA for checking. Germline assignment: CDR1 SNHLY and CDR2 FYNNEI. There are 13 residues in the CDR3. CDR3 sequence: CASRLGVYQPQHF. Based on the CDR3 plus reference TRBV2 and TRBJ1-5, the full variable domain is EPEVTQTPSHQVTQMGQEVILRCVPISNHLYFYWYRQILGQKVEFLVSFYNNEISEKSEIFDDQFSVERPDGSNFTLKIRSTKLEDSAMYFCASRLGVYQPQHFGDGTRLSIL.

This chain links TRBV7-9 with TRBJ2-7; TCRdb's D call of TRBD1 is untestable without DNA. The germline V gene encodes CDR1 SEHNR and CDR2 FQNEAQ (reference sequence). This CDR3 has 17 residues. CDR3: CASSVGDVAVISYEQYF.

V is TRBV5-1 and J is TRBJ2-1; the D call from TCRdb, TRBD1, cannot be confirmed without DNA. The CDR3 contains 16 residues. CDR1 is SGHRS and CDR2 is YFSETQ in the germline V gene. The CDR3 sequence: CASSPEDRAQYNEQFF.

The chain is built from TRBV18 and TRBJ2-7; TCRdb selects TRBD1, and the lack of DNA leaves this call unchecked. Germline V gives CDR1 KGHSH, CDR2 LQKENI. The CDR3 loop spans 15 amino acids. CDR3 protein: CASSGQGHSSYEQYF.

V usage is TRBV29-1 and J usage is TRBJ2-3. This CDR3 contains 11 residues. Germline-derived CDR1 and CDR2 are SQVTM and ANQGSEA. Here the CDR3 reads CSTTLADTQYF.